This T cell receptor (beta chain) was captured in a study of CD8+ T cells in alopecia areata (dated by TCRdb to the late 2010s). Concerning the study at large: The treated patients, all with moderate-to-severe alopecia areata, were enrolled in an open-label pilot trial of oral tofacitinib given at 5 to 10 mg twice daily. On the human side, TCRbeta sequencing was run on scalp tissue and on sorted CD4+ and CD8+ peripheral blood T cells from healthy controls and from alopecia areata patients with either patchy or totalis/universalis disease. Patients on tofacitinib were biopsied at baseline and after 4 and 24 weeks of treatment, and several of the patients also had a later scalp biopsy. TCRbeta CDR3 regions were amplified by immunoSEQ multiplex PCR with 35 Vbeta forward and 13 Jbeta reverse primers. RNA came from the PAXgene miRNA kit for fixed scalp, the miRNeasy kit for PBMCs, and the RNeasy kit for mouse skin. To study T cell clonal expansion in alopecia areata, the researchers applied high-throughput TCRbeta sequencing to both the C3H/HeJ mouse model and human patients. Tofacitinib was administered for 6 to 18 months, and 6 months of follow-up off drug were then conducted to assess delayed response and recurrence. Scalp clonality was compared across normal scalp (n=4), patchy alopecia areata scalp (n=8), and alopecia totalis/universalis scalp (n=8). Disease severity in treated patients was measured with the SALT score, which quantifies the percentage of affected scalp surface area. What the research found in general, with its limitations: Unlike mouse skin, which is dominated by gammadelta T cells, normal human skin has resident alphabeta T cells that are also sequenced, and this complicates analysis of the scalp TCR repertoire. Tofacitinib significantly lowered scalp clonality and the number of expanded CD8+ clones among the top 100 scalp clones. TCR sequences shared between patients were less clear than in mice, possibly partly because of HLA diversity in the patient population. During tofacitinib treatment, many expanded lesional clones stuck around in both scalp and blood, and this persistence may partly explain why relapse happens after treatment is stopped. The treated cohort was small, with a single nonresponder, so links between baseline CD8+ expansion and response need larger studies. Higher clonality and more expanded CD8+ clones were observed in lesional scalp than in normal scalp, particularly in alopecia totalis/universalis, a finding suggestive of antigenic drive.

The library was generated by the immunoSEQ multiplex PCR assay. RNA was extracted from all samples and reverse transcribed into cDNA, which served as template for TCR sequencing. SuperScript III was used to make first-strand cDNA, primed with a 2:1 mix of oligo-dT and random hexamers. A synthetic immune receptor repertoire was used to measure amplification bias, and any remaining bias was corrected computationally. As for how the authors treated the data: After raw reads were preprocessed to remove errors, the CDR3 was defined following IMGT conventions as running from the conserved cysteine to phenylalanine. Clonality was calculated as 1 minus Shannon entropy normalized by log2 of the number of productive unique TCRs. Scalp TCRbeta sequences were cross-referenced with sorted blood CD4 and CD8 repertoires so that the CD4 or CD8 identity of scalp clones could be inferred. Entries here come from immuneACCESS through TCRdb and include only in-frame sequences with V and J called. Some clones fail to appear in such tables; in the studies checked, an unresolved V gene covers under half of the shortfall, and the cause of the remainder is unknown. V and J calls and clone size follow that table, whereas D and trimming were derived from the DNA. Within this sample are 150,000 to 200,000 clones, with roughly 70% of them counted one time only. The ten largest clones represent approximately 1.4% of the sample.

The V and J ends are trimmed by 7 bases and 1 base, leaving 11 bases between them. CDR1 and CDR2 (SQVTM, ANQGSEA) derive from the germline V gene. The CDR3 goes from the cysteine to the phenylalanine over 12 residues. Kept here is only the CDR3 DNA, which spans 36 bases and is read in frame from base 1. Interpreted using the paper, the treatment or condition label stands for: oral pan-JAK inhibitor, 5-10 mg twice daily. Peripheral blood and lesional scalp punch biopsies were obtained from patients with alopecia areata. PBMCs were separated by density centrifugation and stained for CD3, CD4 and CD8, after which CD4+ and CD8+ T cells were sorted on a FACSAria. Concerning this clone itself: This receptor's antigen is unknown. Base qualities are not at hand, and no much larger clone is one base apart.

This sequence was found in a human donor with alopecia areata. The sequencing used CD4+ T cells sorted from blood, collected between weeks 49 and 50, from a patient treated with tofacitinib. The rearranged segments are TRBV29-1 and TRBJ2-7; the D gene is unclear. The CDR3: CSALSGSYEQYF. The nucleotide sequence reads TGCAGCGCCTTGTCCGGGTCCTACGAGCAGTACTTC.